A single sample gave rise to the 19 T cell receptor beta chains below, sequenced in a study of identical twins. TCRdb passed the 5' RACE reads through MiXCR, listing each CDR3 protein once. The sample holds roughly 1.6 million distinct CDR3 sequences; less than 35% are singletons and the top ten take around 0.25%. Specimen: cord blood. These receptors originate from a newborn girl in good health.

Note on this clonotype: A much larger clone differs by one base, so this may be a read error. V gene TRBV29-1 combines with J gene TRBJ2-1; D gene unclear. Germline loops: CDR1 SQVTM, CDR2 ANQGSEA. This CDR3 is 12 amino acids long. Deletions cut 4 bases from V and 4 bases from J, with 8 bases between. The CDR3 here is CSVVRPYNEQFF. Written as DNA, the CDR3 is TGCAGCGTTGTTCGGCCTTACAATGAGCAGTTCTTC.

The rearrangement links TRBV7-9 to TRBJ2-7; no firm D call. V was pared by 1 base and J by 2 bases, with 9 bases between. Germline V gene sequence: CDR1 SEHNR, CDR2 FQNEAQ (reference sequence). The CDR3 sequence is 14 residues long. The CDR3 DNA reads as TGTGCCAGCAGCTTAGGTAACGGAGCCTACGAGCAGTACTTC. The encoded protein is CASSLGNGAYEQYF.

The CDR3, as DNA: TGCGCCAGCAGCTTACCAGCGTTCTCCTACAATGAGCAGTTCTTC. Translation gives CASSLPAFSYNEQFF. This chain joins TRBV5-1 and TRBJ2-1; D is unclear. Trimming stripped 2 bases from V and 0 bases from J, with 9 bases between. The CDR3 extends over 15 amino acids. The germline gives CDR1 SGHRS, CDR2 YFSETQ.

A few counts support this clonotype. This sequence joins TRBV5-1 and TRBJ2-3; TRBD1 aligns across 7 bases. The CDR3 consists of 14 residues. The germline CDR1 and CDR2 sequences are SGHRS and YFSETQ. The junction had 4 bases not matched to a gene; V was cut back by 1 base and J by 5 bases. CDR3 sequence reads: CASSLPGQVDTQYF. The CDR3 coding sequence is TGCGCCAGCAGCTTGCCCGGACAGGTAGATACGCAGTATTTT.

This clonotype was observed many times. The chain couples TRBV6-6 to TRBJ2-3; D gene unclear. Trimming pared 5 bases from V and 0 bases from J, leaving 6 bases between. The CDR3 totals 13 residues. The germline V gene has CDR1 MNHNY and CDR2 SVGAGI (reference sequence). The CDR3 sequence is CASSHRSTDTQYF. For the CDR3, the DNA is TGTGCCAGCAGTCACCGTAGCACAGATACGCAGTATTTT.

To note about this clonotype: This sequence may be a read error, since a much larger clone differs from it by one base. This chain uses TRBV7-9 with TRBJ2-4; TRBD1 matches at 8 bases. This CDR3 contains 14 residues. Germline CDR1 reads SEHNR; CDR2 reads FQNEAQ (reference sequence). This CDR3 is CTSSFDRGKNIQYF. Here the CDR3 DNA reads TGTACCAGCAGCTTTGACAGGGGCAAAAACATTCAGTACTTC.

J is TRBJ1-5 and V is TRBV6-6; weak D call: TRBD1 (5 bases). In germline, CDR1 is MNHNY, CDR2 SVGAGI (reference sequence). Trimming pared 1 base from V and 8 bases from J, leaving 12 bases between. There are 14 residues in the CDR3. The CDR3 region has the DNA TGTGCCAGCAGTTACTGGGGGGAGAGAAAGCCCCAGCATTTT. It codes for CASSYWGERKPQHF.

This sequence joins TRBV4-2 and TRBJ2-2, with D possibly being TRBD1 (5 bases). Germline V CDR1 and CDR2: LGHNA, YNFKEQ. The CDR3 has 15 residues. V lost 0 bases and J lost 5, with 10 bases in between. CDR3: CASSQEGRVTGELFF. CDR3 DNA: TGTGCCAGCAGCCAAGAGGGCAGGGTAACCGGGGAGCTGTTTTTT.

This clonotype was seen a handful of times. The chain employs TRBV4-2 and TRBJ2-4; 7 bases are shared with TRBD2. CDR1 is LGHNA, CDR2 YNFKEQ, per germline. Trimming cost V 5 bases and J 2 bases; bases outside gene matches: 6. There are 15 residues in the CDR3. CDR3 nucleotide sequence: TGTGCCAGCAGCTCCGGCGGGGGTACCAAAAACATTCAGTACTTC. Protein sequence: CASSSGGGTKNIQYF.

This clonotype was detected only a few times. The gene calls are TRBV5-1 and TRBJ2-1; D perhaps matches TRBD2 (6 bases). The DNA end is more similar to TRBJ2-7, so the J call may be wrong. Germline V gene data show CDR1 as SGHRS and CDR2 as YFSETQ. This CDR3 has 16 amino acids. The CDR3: CASSLREGGAYNEQYF. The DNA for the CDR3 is TGCGCCAGCAGCCTGAGAGAGGGCGGGGCCTACAATGAGCAGTACTTC.

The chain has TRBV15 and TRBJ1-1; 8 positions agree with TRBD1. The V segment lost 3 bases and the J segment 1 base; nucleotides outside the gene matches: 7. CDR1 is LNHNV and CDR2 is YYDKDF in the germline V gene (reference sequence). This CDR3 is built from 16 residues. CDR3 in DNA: TGTGCCACCAGCAGTGGCTTCGGGACAGGGAACACTGAAGCTTTCTTT. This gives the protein CATSSGFGTGNTEAFF. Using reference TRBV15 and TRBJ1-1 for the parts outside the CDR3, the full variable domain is DAMVIQNPRYQVTQFGKPVTLSCSQTLNHNVMYWYQQKSSQAPKLLFHYYDKDFNNEADTPDNFQSRRPNTSFCFLDIRSPGLGDTAMYLCATSSGFGTGNTEAFFGQGTRLTVV.

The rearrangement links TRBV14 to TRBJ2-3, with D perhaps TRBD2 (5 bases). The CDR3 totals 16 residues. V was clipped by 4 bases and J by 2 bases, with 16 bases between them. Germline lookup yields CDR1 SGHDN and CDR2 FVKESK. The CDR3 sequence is CASSPGIQAFTDTQYF. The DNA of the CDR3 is TGTGCCAGCAGCCCCGGGATCCAAGCTTTCACAGATACGCAGTATTTT.

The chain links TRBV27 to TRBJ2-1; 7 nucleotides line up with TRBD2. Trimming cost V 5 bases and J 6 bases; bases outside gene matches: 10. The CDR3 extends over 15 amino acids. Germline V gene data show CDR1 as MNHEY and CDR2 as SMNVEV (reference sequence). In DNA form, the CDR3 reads TGTGCCAGCAGTCCCAACCGACTAGCTGGCAATGAGCAGTTCTTC. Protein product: CASSPNRLAGNEQFF.

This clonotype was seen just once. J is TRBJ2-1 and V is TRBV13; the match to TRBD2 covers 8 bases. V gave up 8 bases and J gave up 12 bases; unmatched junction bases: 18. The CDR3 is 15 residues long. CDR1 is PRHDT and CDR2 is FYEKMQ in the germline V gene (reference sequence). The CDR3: CASGSEREMVSGQFF. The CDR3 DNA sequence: TGTGCCAGCGGCTCCGAGCGGGAGATGGTGTCGGGGCAGTTCTTC.

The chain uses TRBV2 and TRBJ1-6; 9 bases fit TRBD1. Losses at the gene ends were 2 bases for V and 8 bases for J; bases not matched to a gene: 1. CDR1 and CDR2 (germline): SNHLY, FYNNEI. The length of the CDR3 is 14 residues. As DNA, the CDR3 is TGTGCCAGCAGTGAATGGGACAGGGATTCACCCCTCCACTTT. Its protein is CASSEWDRDSPLHF.

This CDR3 reads CSARGGRGQPQHF. CDR3 DNA sequence: TGCAGTGCTAGGGGGGGCAGAGGTCAGCCCCAGCATTTT. This chain joins TRBV20-1 and TRBJ1-5; possibly TRBD1 for D (6 bases). The CDR3 has 13 residues. From germline, CDR1 is DFQATT and CDR2 SNEGSKA (reference sequence). The germline V and J ends were trimmed by 3 bases and 6 bases, with 12 bases remaining between them.

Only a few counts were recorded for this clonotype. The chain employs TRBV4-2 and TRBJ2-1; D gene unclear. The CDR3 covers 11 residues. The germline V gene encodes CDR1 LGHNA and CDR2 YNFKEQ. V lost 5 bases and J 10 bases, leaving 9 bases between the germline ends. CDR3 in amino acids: CASSDVREQFF. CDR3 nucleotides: TGTGCCAGCAGCGACGTGAGGGAGCAGTTCTTC.

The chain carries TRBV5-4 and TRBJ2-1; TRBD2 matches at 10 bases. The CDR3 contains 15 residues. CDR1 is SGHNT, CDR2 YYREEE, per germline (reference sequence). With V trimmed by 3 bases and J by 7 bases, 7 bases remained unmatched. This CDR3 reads CASSSSSGRMNEQFF. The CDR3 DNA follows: TGTGCCAGCAGCTCCTCTAGCGGGAGAATGAATGAGCAGTTCTTC. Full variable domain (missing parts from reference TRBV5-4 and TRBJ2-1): ETGVTQSPTHLIKTRGQQVTLRCSSQSGHNTVSWYQQALGQGPQFIFQYYREEENGRGNFPPRFSGLQFPNYSSELNVNALELDDSALYLCASSSSSGRMNEQFFGPGTRLTVL.

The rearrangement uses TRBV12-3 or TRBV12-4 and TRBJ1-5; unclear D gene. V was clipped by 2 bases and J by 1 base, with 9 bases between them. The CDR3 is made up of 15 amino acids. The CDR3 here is CASSLWRRSNQPQHF. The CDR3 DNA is TGTGCCAGCAGTTTATGGCGACGGAGCAATCAGCCCCAGCATTTT.